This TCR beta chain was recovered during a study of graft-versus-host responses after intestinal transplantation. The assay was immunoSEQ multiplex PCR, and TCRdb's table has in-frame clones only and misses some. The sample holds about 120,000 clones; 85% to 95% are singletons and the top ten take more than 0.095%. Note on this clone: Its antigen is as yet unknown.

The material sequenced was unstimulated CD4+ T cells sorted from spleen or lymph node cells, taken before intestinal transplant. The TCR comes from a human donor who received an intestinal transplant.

This CDR3 is CASSSTSGSSYNEQFF. The CDR3 DNA reads TGTGCCAGCAGCAGTACTAGCGGGAGCTCCTACAATGAGCAGTTCTTC. The chain uses TRBV7-2 and TRBJ2-1; 11 nucleotides match TRBD2. CDR3 size: 16 residues. Germline V CDR1 and CDR2: SGHTA, FQGNSA. V shed 5 bases, J shed 0 bases, and the junction held 3 bases outside the gene matches.